One and the same sample provided the 23 T cell receptor beta chains below, sequenced in a study of cytomegalovirus exposure and HLA in healthy donors. It was with 60 Vbeta and 13 Jbeta primers that the PCR ran. Clones were sequenced by immunoSEQ multiplex PCR, and TCRdb holds only the in-frame ones, with some missing. Counted here are 100,000 to 150,000 clones, approximately 87% occurring once; the ten biggest clones make up 20%. The sample was PBMCs. The receptors shown here come from a young man in good health and CMV-seropositive.

V usage is TRBV20-1 and J usage is TRBJ1-2; weak D call: TRBD1 (5 bases). V shed 6 bases and J shed 6 bases, with 11 bases lying between them. CDR3 length equals 11 residues. CDR1 and CDR2 (germline): DFQATT, SNEGSKA (reference sequence). For the CDR3, the DNA is TGCAGTGCCGACGGGGGAGATGGCTACACCTTC. Protein sequence: CSADGGDGYTF.

The chain combines TRBV5-1 with TRBJ2-1, with D possibly matching TRBD1 (5 bases). With 4 bases removed from V and 2 bases from J, the gap between germline ends came to 16 bases. This CDR3 contains 16 residues. Germline CDR1 reads SGHRS; CDR2 reads YFSETQ. This chain's CDR3 is CASSREVTGPYNEQFF. The DNA for the CDR3 is TGCGCCAGCAGCAGAGAGGTAACAGGTCCCTACAATGAGCAGTTCTTC.

This clone appeared a few times. The chain employs TRBV27 and TRBJ2-7; 8 bases align to TRBD1. With V trimmed by 2 bases and J by 2 bases, 2 bases remained unmatched. CDR3 length: 14 amino acids. Germline V gene data show CDR1 as MNHEY and CDR2 as SMNVEV (reference sequence). The CDR3 sequence is CASSLTDRAYEQYF. In DNA, the CDR3 is TGTGCCAGCAGTTTAACGGACAGGGCCTACGAGCAGTACTTC.

The chain employs TRBV19 and TRBJ2-7; 7 bases line up with TRBD1. The junction had 1 base not matched to a gene; V was cut back by 5 bases and J by 3 bases. CDR1 is LNHDA, CDR2 SQIVND, per germline (reference sequence). The CDR3 length is 12 residues. The chain's CDR3 is CASSPGGYEQYF. CDR3 DNA sequence: TGTGCCAGTAGTCCAGGGGGCTACGAGCAGTACTTC.

The chain has TRBV15 and TRBJ2-5, with 8 bases aligning to TRBD2. Germline V CDR1 and CDR2: LNHNV, YYDKDF (reference sequence). V shed 1 base, J shed 5 bases, and the junction held 6 bases outside the gene matches. The CDR3 runs to 15 residues. The CDR3, as DNA: TGTGCCACCAGCAGAGCCCTCGGGGGGGTGGAGACCCAGTACTTC. Its protein product is CATSRALGGVETQYF.

This clone was seen once. The chain couples TRBV28 to TRBJ1-2; unclear D gene. Per the germline V gene, CDR1 is MDHEN and CDR2 is SYDVKM. The V end was cut by 6 bases, the J end by 6 bases, with 8 bases between. The CDR3 consists of 11 residues. CDR3 DNA sequence: TGTGCCAGCAGGTCCACGGATGGCTACACCTTC. Its protein product is CASRSTDGYTF.

The J gene is TRBJ1-1, the V gene TRBV13; D remains unclear. The CDR3 sequence is 14 residues long. Germline lookup yields CDR1 PRHDT and CDR2 FYEKMQ (reference sequence). Trimming left V 2 bases short and J 8 bases short, with 15 bases between. The CDR3 loop reads CASSLRSGSGEAFF. Here the CDR3 DNA reads TGTGCCAGCAGCTTACGGTCGGGGTCGGGAGAAGCTTTCTTT.

This chain joins TRBV15 and TRBJ2-7, with TRBD1 matching over 10 bases. The ends lost 6 bases at V and 3 bases at J; junction bases unmatched: 5. The germline V gene encodes CDR1 LNHNV and CDR2 YYDKDF (reference sequence). This CDR3 comprises 14 residues. The CDR3 coding sequence is TGTGCCACCAGTGGACAGGGGGGGTTCTACGAGCAGTACTTC. It specifies CATSGQGGFYEQYF. Complete variable domain (other parts from reference TRBV15 and TRBJ2-7): DAMVIQNPRYQVTQFGKPVTLSCSQTLNHNVMYWYQQKSSQAPKLLFHYYDKDFNNEADTPDNFQSRRPNTSFCFLDIRSPGLGDTAMYLCATSGQGGFYEQYFGPGTRLTVT.

The rearrangement joins TRBV28 to TRBJ2-2; TRBD1 matches 8 bases. The CDR3 spans 17 residues. V was clipped by 2 bases and J by 3 bases; unmatched bases: 8. Germline CDR1 and CDR2: MDHEN and SYDVKM. The CDR3 reads CASSLPSDRAYTGELFF. Written as DNA, the CDR3 is TGTGCCAGCAGTTTACCCTCGGACAGGGCGTACACCGGGGAGCTGTTTTTT.

The chain combines TRBV4-1 with TRBJ1-2; D is ambiguous. The CDR3 covers 14 residues. Germline lookup yields CDR1 MGHRA and CDR2 YSYEKL. V lost 1 base to trimming and J lost 4 bases, with 10 bases between them. The CDR3, as DNA: TGCGCCAGCAGCCAAGCATACAGCTTCTATGGCTACACCTTC. It encodes CASSQAYSFYGYTF.

This clone was seen only a few times. The chain combines TRBV28 with TRBJ2-7, with TRBD2 as a possible D gene (7 bases). The ends were cut back, 7 bases at V and 3 bases at J, with 10 bases in the middle. Germline V gene data show CDR1 as MDHEN and CDR2 as SYDVKM. The CDR3 length is 12 residues. CDR3 nucleotides: TGTGCCAGCAAGGGGGGGATCTACGAGCAGTACTTC. It yields the protein CASKGGIYEQYF.

The CDR3 region has the DNA TGTGCCAGTACCCTATACGACGGGGGACAGACAAACAATGAGCAGTTCTTC. As protein: CASTLYDGGQTNNEQFF. This chain connects TRBV19 to TRBJ2-1; D perhaps matches TRBD1 (7 bases). V was clipped by 7 bases and J by 5 bases, with 24 bases between them. The germline V gene has CDR1 LNHDA and CDR2 SQIVND (reference sequence). This CDR3 has 17 residues.

CDR3 bases: TGTGCCAGCAGCTTGCCGGACAGGGAGGTTGACGAGCAGTACTTC. Translating it yields CASSLPDREVDEQYF. The chain has TRBV5-8 and TRBJ2-7; TRBD1 matches 8 bases. The germline gives CDR1 SGHTS, CDR2 YDEGEE. J was trimmed by 5 bases and V by 1 base; bases with no gene match: 8. The CDR3 extends over 15 amino acids. The whole variable domain, filled in from reference TRBV5-8 and TRBJ2-7, reads EAGVTQSPTHLIKTRGQQATLRCSPISGHTSVYWYQQALGLGLQFLLWYDEGEERNRGNFPPRFSGRQFPNYSSELNVNALELEDSALYLCASSLPDREVDEQYFGPGTRLTVT.

The gene calls are TRBV29-1 and TRBJ1-1; the D is unclear. The germline V gene encodes CDR1 SQVTM and CDR2 ANQGSEA. Between the trimmed V and J ends, which lost 3 bases and 0 bases, there was a span of 14 bases. The CDR3 length is 15 residues. The CDR3 region has the DNA TGCAGCGTTGACCCTTCGGGGTACGTGAACACTGAAGCTTTCTTT. Protein sequence: CSVDPSGYVNTEAFF.

This chain joins TRBV2 and TRBJ1-5, with 8 bases fitting TRBD1. V shed 6 bases and J 0 bases; nucleotides not matched to a gene: 4. CDR3 length: 15 amino acids. Germline loops: CDR1 SNHLY, CDR2 FYNNEI. CDR3 coding DNA: TGTGCCAGCAGAGGACAGGGTGTTAGCAATCAGCCCCAGCATTTT. Translating gives CASRGQGVSNQPQHF.

The chain combines TRBV6-1 with TRBJ2-1, with D tentatively TRBD1 (5 bases). Trimming removed 2 bases at V and 7 bases at J, with 18 bases between. Germline V lookup: CDR1 MNHNS, CDR2 SASEGT. The CDR3 is made up of 16 amino acids. The CDR3 DNA is TGTGCCAGCAGTGAAACCCGGCTCAGGGTTACGAATGAGCAGTTCTTC. Its protein product is CASSETRLRVTNEQFF.

This clone was counted a few times. The chain uses TRBV19 and TRBJ2-5; TRBD2 matches 14 bases. The length of the CDR3 is 15 residues. With V trimmed by 7 bases and J by 5 bases, 6 bases remained unmatched. Germline V gene data show CDR1 as LNHDA and CDR2 as SQIVND (reference sequence). Here the CDR3 DNA reads TGTGCCAGTAACGCGGGACTAGCGGGGGTGGAGACCCAGTACTTC. This codes for CASNAGLAGVETQYF.

V and J are TRBV6-1 and TRBJ1-4; unclear D gene. The germline CDR1 and CDR2 sequences are MNHNS and SASEGT. The CDR3 spans 15 residues. V lost 5 bases, J lost 7 bases, and 17 bases lay in between. The CDR3 sequence is CASSPIGEGSEKLFF. For the CDR3, the DNA is TGTGCCAGCAGTCCAATCGGGGAAGGTAGTGAAAAACTGTTTTTT.

The gene calls are TRBV11-1 and TRBJ2-7; D might be TRBD1 (6 bases). Between the trimmed V and J ends, which lost 5 bases and 3 bases, there was a span of 8 bases. Germline assignment: CDR1 SGHAT and CDR2 FQDESV (reference sequence). The CDR3 length is 12 residues. The CDR3, as DNA: TGTGCCAGCAGCCGGGACAACTACGAGCAGTACTTC. It specifies CASSRDNYEQYF.

A single count supports this clone. This chain connects TRBV7-6 to TRBJ2-6; D is uncertain. Looked up from germline, CDR1 is SGHVS and CDR2 is FNYEAQ. The CDR3 extends over 14 amino acids. Trimming removed 10 bases at V and 0 bases at J, with 10 bases between. CDR3 sequence reads: CAISDISGANVLTF. In DNA, the CDR3 is TGTGCCATCTCCGACATCTCTGGGGCCAACGTCCTGACTTTC. Using reference TRBV7-6 and TRBJ2-6 for the parts outside the CDR3, the full variable domain is GAGVSQSPRYKVTKRGQDVALRCDPISGHVSLYWYRQALGQGPEFLTYFNYEAQQDKSGLPNDRFSAERPEGSISTLTIQRTEQRDSAMYRCAISDISGANVLTFGAGSRLTVL.

The genes are TRBV27 and TRBJ2-5; 10 bases line up with TRBD1. CDR3 size: 14 residues. Germline CDR1 MNHEY, CDR2 SMNVEV (reference sequence). Trimming removed 6 bases from V and 5 bases from J; junction bases left unmatched: 6. The CDR3 DNA is TGTGCCAGCAGCCCGGGACAGGGGTTGGAGACCCAGTACTTC. It is translated as CASSPGQGLETQYF.

This rearrangement joins TRBV7-6 to TRBJ2-6; 7 bases are a match to TRBD1. With V trimmed by 5 bases and J by 0 bases, 7 bases remained unmatched. The length of the CDR3 is 17 residues. Germline V lookup: CDR1 SGHVS, CDR2 FNYEAQ. CDR3 in DNA: TGTGCCAGCAGCCGAGGGGACAGCCTCTCTGGGGCCAACGTCCTGACTTTC. Amino acids: CASSRGDSLSGANVLTF.

J is TRBJ1-5 and V is TRBV19; 8 nucleotides line up with TRBD1. J was trimmed by 5 bases and V by 5 bases; bases with no gene match: 8. This CDR3 has 15 residues. Germline lookup yields CDR1 LNHDA and CDR2 SQIVND (reference sequence). The CDR3 sequence: CASSATGVGDQPQHF. CDR3 bases: TGTGCCAGTAGTGCGACAGGGGTCGGGGATCAGCCCCAGCATTTT.